Described below is a single TCR beta chain sequence and its context. Through a sample-barcoded 5' primer and a J-beta primer mix, a second PCR was run for roughly 6 to 11 cycles. TCRdb redid the calling of the 5' RACE reads with MiXCR, one entry per CDR3 protein. The sample consists of 1.5 million or so distinct CDR3 sequences, roughly 40% of them appearing once. Germline V lookup: CDR1 LNHDA, CDR2 SQIVND (reference sequence). The CDR3 sequence is 15 residues long. The record originates from a study of blood T cells in healthy people across ages. The origin of this receptor is a woman under 30 in good health. The sample comprised blood. The rearrangement joins TRBV19 to TRBJ2-5, with TRBD1 matching over 7 bases. The DNA matches TRBJ2-7 better at its end, which makes the J call doubtful. The CDR3 is CASQLSTGADYEQYF. CDR3 bases: TGTGCCAGCCAGTTATCCACAGGGGCAGACTACGAGCAGTACTTC.